The 20 T cell receptor beta chains below all came from one sample that was sequenced in a study of blood T cell repertoires in COVID-19. The data were produced by immunoSEQ multiplex PCR, yet TCRdb's version contains in-frame clones alone and is incomplete. Counted here are 100,000 to 120,000 clones, around nine tenths occurring once; the ten biggest clones make up less than 3.5%. Sequenced: peripheral blood. Receptors originate from a woman between 50 and 59 years old with acute or convalescent COVID-19.

This clone was observed a single time. Here the CDR3 reads CAISDQGSQPQHF. The CDR3 bases are TGTGCCATCAGTGACCAGGGGAGTCAGCCCCAGCATTTT. The chain joins TRBV10-3 to TRBJ1-5; D is possibly TRBD1 (6 bases). CDR3 length: 13 amino acids. Trimming stripped 3 bases from V and 6 bases from J, with 9 bases between. Per the germline V gene, CDR1 is ENHRY and CDR2 is SYGVKD.

This sequence joins TRBV5-6 and TRBJ2-1; D possibly corresponds to TRBD2 (6 bases). V was shortened by 7 bases and J by 6 bases, with 17 bases between the two germline ends. Germline V gene data show CDR1 as SGHDT and CDR2 as YYEEEE. The CDR3 totals 14 residues. The CDR3 protein is CASSLRRVGNEQFF. The CDR3 region has the DNA TGTGCCAGCTCTCTGAGGAGGGTCGGCAATGAGCAGTTCTTC.

The sample holds a few counts of this clone. J is TRBJ2-2 and V is TRBV5-1; D unclear. Germline loops: CDR1 SGHRS, CDR2 YFSETQ. CDR3 length: 14 residues. Trimming cost V 0 bases and J 1 base, with 4 bases left between them. The CDR3 DNA is TGCGCCAGCAGCTTGGGACAGAACACCGGGGAGCTGTTTTTT. Residues: CASSLGQNTGELFF.

This chain joins TRBV19 and TRBJ2-5, with D possibly matching TRBD1 (6 bases). Trimming took 3 bases from V and 4 from J, leaving 9 bases between them. This CDR3 has 13 amino acids. Germline CDR1 reads LNHDA; CDR2 reads SQIVND (reference sequence). CDR3 sequence reads: CASSMGHTETQYF. CDR3 DNA sequence: TGTGCCAGTAGTATGGGACATACAGAGACCCAGTACTTC.

The sample holds one count of this clone. The V gene is TRBV5-1, the J gene TRBJ2-2; D possibly corresponds to TRBD1 (6 bases). This CDR3 has 16 residues. CDR1 is SGHRS and CDR2 is YFSETQ in the germline V gene. Trimming removed 0 bases at V and 1 base at J, with 10 bases between. CDR3 sequence (DNA): TGCGCCAGCAGCTTGGACTCAGGGGTGAACACCGGGGAGCTGTTTTTT. It yields the protein CASSLDSGVNTGELFF.

The gene calls are TRBV29-1 and TRBJ1-3; the match to TRBD1 covers 8 bases. Germline V lookup: CDR1 SQVTM, CDR2 ANQGSEA. V lost 6 bases to trimming and J lost 4 bases; unmatched junction nucleotides: 2. The CDR3 is made up of 12 amino acids. The CDR3, as DNA: TGCAGCGTGAGACAGGGGGGAAACACCATATATTTT. Its translation is CSVRQGGNTIYF.

This clone was counted a single time. The genes are TRBV6-6 and TRBJ1-5; D not certain. This CDR3 spans 16 amino acids. Germline V CDR1 and CDR2: MNHNY, SVGAGI (reference sequence). The V end was cut by 5 bases, the J end by 2 bases, with 16 bases between. CDR3 sequence (DNA): TGTGCCAGCAGTCGAACTCGGTCCTCCGGCAATCAGCCCCAGCATTTT. Protein sequence: CASSRTRSSGNQPQHF.

The V gene is TRBV4-1, the J gene TRBJ2-1; D gene unclear. CDR3 length: 15 amino acids. Trimming pared 0 bases from V and 3 bases from J, leaving 9 bases between. The V gene's germline CDR1 is MGHRA and CDR2 YSYEKL. CDR3 loop: CASSQDPGYYNEQFF. CDR3 nucleotides: TGCGCCAGCAGCCAAGACCCAGGATACTACAATGAGCAGTTCTTC.

The chain recombines TRBV6-1 with TRBJ1-4, with 7 bases matching TRBD1. This CDR3 spans 20 amino acids. Germline assignment: CDR1 MNHNS and CDR2 SASEGT. Losses at the gene ends were 4 bases for V and 5 bases for J; bases not matched to a gene: 22. The CDR3: CASSVFGGSRGVGGNEKLFF. For the CDR3, the DNA is TGTGCCAGCAGTGTATTCGGAGGGTCCAGGGGGGTAGGGGGAAATGAAAAACTGTTTTTT.

The gene calls are TRBV15 and TRBJ1-3; tentative D call: TRBD1 (6 bases). This CDR3 spans 14 amino acids. Trimming took off 4 bases at V and 3 bases at J, with 10 bases between the two ends. CDR1 and CDR2 from the germline V gene are LNHNV and YYDKDF (reference sequence). In DNA form, the CDR3 reads TGTGCCACCAGCAATTACAGGGATGGAAACACCATATATTTT. Its translation: CATSNYRDGNTIYF.

Details on this clone: One end of the junction does not line up with germline, which may come from a read error. This chain uses TRBV7-2 with TRBJ2-1, with TRBD2 matching 11 bases. Germline assignment: CDR1 SGHTA and CDR2 FQGNSA. The CDR3 runs to 13 residues. CDR3 DNA sequence: TGTGCCAGCAGGGTGGGGACTAGCGGCTCAAGGGTCTTC. As protein: CASRVGTSGSRVF. Filled out from reference TRBV7-2 and TRBJ2-1, the complete variable domain reads GAGVSQSPSNKVTEKGKDVELRCDPISGHTALYWYRQSLGQGLEFLIYFQGNSAPDKSGLPSDRFSAERTGGSVSTLTIQRTQQEDSAVYLCASRVGTSGSRVFGPGTRLTVL.

The chain is built from TRBV19 and TRBJ2-4; D might be TRBD1 (6 bases). The CDR3 spans 17 residues. Germline CDR1 LNHDA, CDR2 SQIVND (reference sequence). V lost 7 bases and J lost 3, with 22 bases in between. The CDR3 sequence is CASNLKADRRGKNIQYF. In DNA, the CDR3 is TGTGCCAGTAACCTAAAGGCAGACAGGCGTGGCAAAAACATTCAGTACTTC.

The V gene is TRBV28, the J gene TRBJ1-5; no clear D. Germline loops: CDR1 MDHEN, CDR2 SYDVKM. The CDR3 has 15 amino acids. V was cut by 3 bases and J by 3 bases, with 12 bases left in between. CDR3 nucleotides: TGTGCCAGCAGTTTCTCCGGCGGCCCCAATCAGCCCCAGCATTTT. It specifies CASSFSGGPNQPQHF.

CDR3 nucleotides: TGCAGCGTTGACCCCAGGGGCACCTACAATGAGCAGTTCTTC. Translation: CSVDPRGTYNEQFF. The chain recombines TRBV29-1 with TRBJ2-1; D may be TRBD1 (6 bases). The CDR3 contains 14 residues. V was trimmed by 3 bases and J by 2 bases, leaving 11 bases between them. Germline assignment: CDR1 SQVTM and CDR2 ANQGSEA.

The chain uses TRBV18 and TRBJ1-3, with TRBD1 matching 7 bases. V lost 6 bases, J lost 4 bases, and 6 bases stayed unmatched. Looked up from germline, CDR1 is KGHSH and CDR2 is LQKENI. This CDR3 has 14 residues. CDR3 bases: TGTGCCAGCTCTCCGACAGGGCCAGGAAACACCATATATTTT. Its protein product is CASSPTGPGNTIYF.

This CDR3 is CASSLDGSSYEQYF. CDR3 nucleotides: TGCGCCAGCAGCTTGGACGGGAGCTCCTACGAGCAGTACTTC. The rearrangement links TRBV5-1 to TRBJ2-7; tentatively, D is TRBD2 (6 bases). CDR3 size: 14 residues. The V gene's germline CDR1 is SGHRS and CDR2 YFSETQ. V was pared by 0 bases and J by 0 bases, with 7 bases between. Full variable domain (remainder filled in from reference TRBV5-1 and TRBJ2-7): KAGVTQTPRYLIKTRGQQVTLSCSPISGHRSVSWYQQTPGQGLQFLFEYFSETQRNKGNFPGRFSGRQFSNSRSEMNVSTLELGDSALYLCASSLDGSSYEQYFGPGTRLTVT.

The CDR3 DNA sequence: TGTGCCAGCAGTCTGCAGGGAGATACGCAGTATTTT. This sequence encodes CASSLQGDTQYF. The V call is TRBV12-3 or TRBV12-4, the J call TRBJ2-3; TRBD1 might be the D (5 bases). This CDR3 contains 12 residues. V lost 5 bases to trimming and J lost 5 bases, with 8 bases between them.

The chain couples TRBV28 to TRBJ1-4; 7 bases line up with TRBD1. The junction had 3 bases not matched to a gene; V was cut back by 5 bases and J by 0 bases. This CDR3 region has 15 residues. The germline V gene has CDR1 MDHEN and CDR2 SYDVKM. This CDR3 reads CASSQTGATNEKLFF. The CDR3 DNA reads as TGTGCCAGCAGTCAAACAGGGGCAACTAATGAAAAACTGTTTTTT.

V gene TRBV30 combines with J gene TRBJ2-5; TRBD2 aligns across 14 bases. Germline V gives CDR1 GTSNPN, CDR2 SVGIG (reference sequence). The CDR3 consists of 16 residues. V lost 1 base and J lost 10; bases outside the gene matches: 11. Written as DNA, the CDR3 is TGTGCCTGGAGTGAAGGGACTAGCGGGGGCCAAAACGACCAGTACTTC. As protein: CAWSEGTSGGQNDQYF.

This chain connects TRBV11-2 to TRBJ1-4; 9 bases align to TRBD1. Germline V gene sequence: CDR1 SGHAT, CDR2 FQNNGV. This CDR3 has 15 residues. Germline trimming cut 3 bases from V and 6 bases from J; bases unmatched to any gene: 5. The CDR3 region has the DNA TGTGCCAGCAGCTTCTACAGGGGGCGAGATGAAAAACTGTTTTTT. This codes for CASSFYRGRDEKLFF.